These 22 T cell receptor beta chains share one sample of origin, sequenced in a study of radiotherapy plus CTLA-4 blockade in lung cancer. Measured with immunoSEQ multiplex PCR; TCRdb has only the in-frame clones, and not every one. This table has 85,000 to 90,000 clones, approximately 86% appearing once. Sequenced here: peripheral blood, sampled from a patient treated with radiotherapy plus ipilimumab. Every receptor here comes from a human donor with non-small cell lung cancer that progressed on radiotherapy plus ipilimumab.

The gene calls are TRBV25-1 and TRBJ2-1; 12 nucleotides align to TRBD2. CDR3 length: 14 residues. V lost 6 bases, J lost 8 bases, and 5 bases stayed unmatched. The germline gives CDR1 MGHDK, CDR2 SYGVNS. The CDR3 nucleotides read TGTGCCAGCAGAAGGACTAGCGGGATCGATGAGCAGTTCTTC. Its translation is CASRRTSGIDEQFF.

Here the CDR3 reads CASSLGGQGITEAFF. The CDR3 coding sequence is TGTGCCAGCAGCTTGGGGGGACAGGGGATCACTGAAGCTTTCTTT. V and J are TRBV5-4 and TRBJ1-1; 10 bases are shared with TRBD1. This CDR3 is 15 amino acids long. From germline, CDR1 is SGHNT and CDR2 YYREEE (reference sequence). The trim removed 0 bases at V and 4 bases at J, leaving 3 bases unmatched.

J is TRBJ1-2 and V is TRBV28, with 8 bases aligning to TRBD1. The J segment lost 6 bases and the V segment lost 7 bases, leaving 7 bases of the junction unmatched. The CDR3 is 13 amino acids. The germline V gene encodes CDR1 MDHEN and CDR2 SYDVKM. The CDR3: CASTPDRVNGYTF. The CDR3, as DNA: TGTGCCAGCACCCCGGACAGGGTAAATGGCTACACCTTC.

CDR3 nucleotides: TGTGCCAGTAGCGGACCGATCTCTGGAAACACCATATATTTT. This gives the protein CASSGPISGNTIYF. The chain employs TRBV19 and TRBJ1-3; D gene ambiguous. CDR3 length equals 14 residues. The V gene lost 6 bases and the J gene lost 0 bases, with 9 bases spanning the gap. Per the germline V gene, CDR1 is LNHDA and CDR2 is SQIVND (reference sequence).

The chain uses TRBV14 and TRBJ2-7; 9 nucleotides match TRBD2. Germline V CDR1 and CDR2: SGHDN, FVKESK. CDR3 length equals 17 residues. The V segment lost 1 base and the J segment 2 bases; nucleotides outside the gene matches: 9. The CDR3 loop is CASSQAGTSHLPYEQYF. The CDR3 DNA reads as TGTGCCAGCAGCCAAGCCGGGACTAGCCACTTGCCCTACGAGCAGTACTTC.

This chain joins TRBV2 and TRBJ2-7; D gene uncertain. CDR3 size: 12 residues. The V gene's germline CDR1 is SNHLY and CDR2 FYNNEI. V gave up 6 bases and J gave up 1 base, with 7 bases separating them. The CDR3 spells CASRGPSYEQYF. The CDR3 nucleotides are TGTGCCAGCAGGGGTCCTTCCTACGAGCAGTACTTC.

The chain carries TRBV19 and TRBJ2-5; possible D gene TRBD1, 5 bases. The germline V gene encodes CDR1 LNHDA and CDR2 SQIVND (reference sequence). Trimming shortened V by 3 bases and J by 5 bases, and 13 bases separated the two germline ends. The CDR3 loop spans 14 amino acids. CDR3 loop: CASSILVGVETQYF. The CDR3 DNA reads TGTGCCAGTAGTATTTTAGTAGGGGTGGAGACCCAGTACTTC.

The chain employs TRBV7-9 and TRBJ1-2; D gene unclear. Deletions cut 7 bases from V and 6 bases from J, with 18 bases between. The germline gives CDR1 SEHNR, CDR2 FQNEAQ (reference sequence). CDR3 length equals 14 residues. CDR3 sequence reads: CASTPHIVRDGYTF. The CDR3 nucleotides are TGTGCCAGCACCCCGCACATAGTTAGAGATGGCTACACCTTC.

The CDR3 DNA sequence: TGTGCCAGCTCACCCGCTAATCGCGAGCAGTACTTC. Translating gives CASSPANREQYF. The rearrangement joins TRBV18 to TRBJ2-7; no definite D call. V dropped 3 bases and J dropped 6 bases, with 9 bases sitting between them. The CDR3 loop spans 12 amino acids. Germline V gene sequence: CDR1 KGHSH, CDR2 LQKENI. The entire variable domain, with the rest obtained from reference TRBV18 and TRBJ2-7, is as follows: NAGVMQNPRHLVRRRGQEARLRCSPMKGHSHVYWYRQLPEEGLKFMVYLQKENIIDESGMPKERFSAEFPKEGPSILRIQQVVRGDSAAYFCASSPANREQYFGPGTRLTVT.

The rearrangement links TRBV5-1 to TRBJ2-7; TRBD2 aligns across 12 bases. This CDR3 contains 15 residues. CDR1 SGHRS and CDR2 YFSETQ come from the germline V gene. Trimming took 4 bases from V and 3 from J; bases not matched to a gene: 5. The CDR3 loop is CASSTLTSGSYEQYF. CDR3 sequence (DNA): TGCGCCAGCAGCACCCTGACTAGCGGGAGCTACGAGCAGTACTTC.

The CDR3 nucleotides read TGTGCCAGTAGTATAGGCGGCGGAACTTACGAGCAGTACTTC. Translation: CASSIGGGTYEQYF. This chain connects TRBV19 to TRBJ2-7; D not certain. CDR1 is LNHDA and CDR2 is SQIVND in the germline V gene (reference sequence). CDR3 size: 14 residues. V lost 1 base and J lost 4, with 11 bases in between.

The J gene is TRBJ2-5, the V gene TRBV5-8; D possibly uses TRBD1 or TRBD2 (6 bases each). The CDR3 spans 14 residues. CDR1 is SGHTS, CDR2 YDEGEE, per germline. Trimming cost V 4 bases and J 3 bases, with 13 bases left between them. The CDR3 loop reads CASSTRRGEETQYF. The CDR3, as DNA: TGTGCCAGCAGCACCCGGAGGGGGGAAGAGACCCAGTACTTC.

The chain employs TRBV6-1 and TRBJ1-2; TRBD1 is a possible D gene (5 bases). Germline loops: CDR1 MNHNS, CDR2 SASEGT. The V gene lost 3 bases and the J gene lost 5 bases, with 10 bases spanning the gap. This CDR3 comprises 13 residues. CDR3 nucleotides: TGTGCCAGCAGTGAGGTGGGGGGATATGGCTACACCTTC. Residues: CASSEVGGYGYTF.

This clone was seen a single time. J is TRBJ2-7 and V is TRBV5-6, with 8 bases fitting TRBD2. The trim removed 6 bases at V and 6 bases at J, leaving 11 bases unmatched. The CDR3 covers 14 residues. Per the germline V gene, CDR1 is SGHDT and CDR2 is YYEEEE. The CDR3 sequence: CASTPGRDRLEQYF. The CDR3 nucleotides are TGTGCCAGCACCCCCGGGAGGGATCGGCTCGAGCAGTACTTC. Drawing the rest from reference TRBV5-6 and TRBJ2-7, the complete variable domain is DAGVTQSPTHLIKTRGQQVTLRCSPKSGHDTVSWYQQALGQGPQFIFQYYEEEERQRGNFPDRFSGHQFPNYSSELNVNALLLGDSALYLCASTPGRDRLEQYFGPGTRLTVT.

Only a few counts were recorded for this clone. The rearrangement links TRBV7-9 to TRBJ2-7; D gene uncertain. V shed 5 bases and J shed 3 bases, with 8 bases lying between them. Germline CDR1 and CDR2: SEHNR and FQNEAQ (reference sequence). The CDR3 has 12 residues. The CDR3 spells CASSPTLYEQYF. Written as DNA, the CDR3 is TGTGCCAGCAGCCCAACTCTCTACGAGCAGTACTTC.

V gene TRBV4-3 combines with J gene TRBJ2-4; D possibly corresponds to TRBD1 (6 bases). CDR1 and CDR2 from the germline V gene are LGHNA and YSLEER. The CDR3 covers 17 residues. Trimming left V 1 base short and J 6 bases short, with 19 bases between. CDR3 residues: CASSQGWGTIGGNIQYF. Written as DNA, the CDR3 is TGCGCCAGCAGCCAAGGGTGGGGCACGATAGGGGGAAACATTCAGTACTTC.

This chain connects TRBV6-5 to TRBJ1-4, with 9 bases identical to TRBD1. Per the germline V gene, CDR1 is MNHEY and CDR2 is SVGAGI. Trimming removed 5 bases from V and 2 bases from J; junction bases left unmatched: 3. The CDR3 spans 15 residues. CDR3 coding DNA: TGTGCCAGCAGTGCCGGACAGGGGACTAATGAAAAACTGTTTTTT. Translating gives CASSAGQGTNEKLFF.

The V and J genes are TRBV11-2 and TRBJ2-7; 8 bases align to TRBD2. This CDR3 region has 15 residues. Trimming at V came to 2 bases and at J to 2 bases, leaving 5 bases not matched to a gene. Germline CDR1 reads SGHAT; CDR2 reads FQNNGV. This CDR3 is CASSLTPGLAYEQYF. The CDR3 nucleotides are TGTGCCAGCAGCTTAACCCCGGGACTAGCCTACGAGCAGTACTTC.

The chain uses TRBV5-6 and TRBJ2-3; TRBD1 or TRBD2 may be the D gene (6 bases each). Germline CDR1 is SGHDT and CDR2 is YYEEEE. Trimming removed 2 bases at V and 0 bases at J, with 13 bases between. CDR3 size: 16 residues. CDR3 nucleotides: TGTGCCAGCAGCTTAGTGAGGGGGGTTAGCACAGATACGCAGTATTTT. Translation gives CASSLVRGVSTDTQYF. The whole variable domain, filled in from reference TRBV5-6 and TRBJ2-3, reads DAGVTQSPTHLIKTRGQQVTLRCSPKSGHDTVSWYQQALGQGPQFIFQYYEEEERQRGNFPDRFSGHQFPNYSSELNVNALLLGDSALYLCASSLVRGVSTDTQYFGPGTRLTVL.

V is TRBV10-3 and J is TRBJ2-1, with a possible D match to TRBD1 (7 bases). The CDR3 has 17 residues. The V and J ends lost 7 bases and 2 bases respectively, with 21 bases between them. Germline CDR1 ENHRY, CDR2 SYGVKD. This chain's CDR3 is CAITEAGQSRTYNEQFF. The CDR3 DNA reads TGTGCCATCACCGAGGCGGGACAGTCGAGGACCTACAATGAGCAGTTCTTC.

This chain links TRBV28 with TRBJ2-7, with a possible D match to TRBD1 (7 bases). The V and J ends lost 3 bases and 6 bases respectively, with 15 bases between them. The CDR3 has 14 amino acids. Per germline, CDR1 MDHEN and CDR2 SYDVKM. CDR3 in amino acids: CASSFAGQYGEQYF. Written as DNA, the CDR3 is TGTGCCAGCAGTTTCGCGGGACAGTACGGCGAGCAGTACTTC. Full variable domain (outside the CDR3, taken from reference TRBV28 and TRBJ2-7): DVKVTQSSRYLVKRTGEKVFLECVQDMDHENMFWYRQDPGLGLRLIYFSYDVKMKEKGDIPEGYSVSREKKERFSLILESASTNQTSMYLCASSFAGQYGEQYFGPGTRLTVT.

The rearrangement uses TRBV4-2 and TRBJ1-2, with 8 positions matching TRBD1. Per germline, CDR1 LGHNA and CDR2 YNFKEQ. The CDR3 totals 16 residues. V shed 4 bases, J shed 3 bases, and the junction held 10 bases outside the gene matches. CDR3 nucleotide sequence: TGTGCCAGCAGCCCCCGGACAGGGCGCCTCGACTATGGCTACACCTTC. Its protein is CASSPRTGRLDYGYTF.